The rows below give T cell receptor beta chains drawn from one sample of a study of OX40 agonist ivuxolimab in advanced cancers. Profiled with immunoSEQ multiplex PCR; TCRdb holds only in-frame clones, not every one. The table lists about 91,000 clones, around 84% of them singletons. Sequenced material: CD4+ or CD8+ T cells sorted from blood, taken in a trial of the OX40 agonist ivuxolimab. The source is an adult with an advanced solid tumor such as melanoma, head and neck, liver or kidney cancer. CDR3s include the opening cysteine and the closing phenylalanine or tryptophan. The D gene is left open where the match is weak. Expanded clones get a size class; other rows say once, few or many, or leave the size out.

abundance: NA; j_gene: TRBJ2-1; d_gene: TRBD2; len: 17; v_gene: TRBV5-1; CDR3nt: TGCGCCAGCAGCTTGGATCAGACTAGCGGCTCCTACAATGAGCAGTTCTTC; CDR3aa: CASSLDQTSGSYNEQFF
abundance: few; j_gene: TRBJ2-2; d_gene: NA; len: 16; v_gene: TRBV7-8; CDR3nt: TGTGCCAGCAGCGCTTTGAGGGTAGCGAACACCGGGGAGCTGTTTTTT; CDR3aa: CASSALRVANTGELFF
abundance: NA; j_gene: TRBJ1-5; d_gene: TRBD1; len: 14; v_gene: TRBV6-1; CDR3nt: TGTGCCAGCAGTCCCCCAGGGGGCCTTCAGCCCCAGCATTTT; CDR3aa: CASSPPGGLQPQHF
abundance: NA; j_gene: TRBJ1-2; d_gene: NA; len: 15; v_gene: TRBV7-9; CDR3nt: TGTGCCAGCAGCTTATACGGCAGGGCTAACTATGGCTACACCTTC; CDR3aa: CASSLYGRANYGYTF
abundance: NA; j_gene: TRBJ2-1; d_gene: NA; len: 13; v_gene: TRBV4-3; CDR3nt: TGCGCCAGCAGCCATGGGGGATACAATGAGCAGTTCTTC; CDR3aa: CASSHGGYNEQFF
abundance: NA; j_gene: TRBJ2-1; d_gene: NA; len: 17; v_gene: TRBV6-1; CDR3nt: TGTGCCAGCAGGGAAGGAAGGGGAAGGGACCGATACAATGAGCAGTTCTTC; CDR3aa: CASREGRGRDRYNEQFF
abundance: once; j_gene: TRBJ2-3; d_gene: TRBD2; len: 18; v_gene: TRBV27; CDR3nt: TGTGCCAGCAGACTAGCGGGGGAAATAAGAGGGAGGGCAGATACGCAGTATTTT; CDR3aa: CASRLAGEIRGRADTQYF
abundance: NA; j_gene: TRBJ2-5; d_gene: NA; len: 11; v_gene: TRBV18; CDR3nt: TGTGCCAGCTCACCTGAAGAGACCCAGTACTTC; CDR3aa: CASSPEETQYF
abundance: NA; j_gene: TRBJ2-3; d_gene: TRBD2; len: 15; v_gene: TRBV28; CDR3nt: TGTGCCAGCAGTCCCGTAGGACTAGCCACAGATACGCAGTATTTT; CDR3aa: CASSPVGLATDTQYF
abundance: NA; j_gene: TRBJ2-4; d_gene: TRBD1; len: 16; v_gene: TRBV27; CDR3nt: TGTGCCAGCAGTTTAGGGGACAGGGGGAAGAAAAACATTCAGTACTTC; CDR3aa: CASSLGDRGKKNIQYF
abundance: NA; j_gene: TRBJ2-5; d_gene: NA; len: 15; v_gene: TRBV5-6; CDR3nt: TGTGCCAGCAGCCTGCCTACACCAGAACAAGAGACCCAGTACTTC; CDR3aa: CASSLPTPEQETQYF
abundance: NA; j_gene: TRBJ2-6; d_gene: TRBD2; len: 17; v_gene: TRBV28; CDR3nt: TGTGCCAGCAGCCCCCTAGTAGCGGGGGTTGGGGCCAACGTCCTGACTTTC; CDR3aa: CASSPLVAGVGANVLTF
abundance: NA; j_gene: TRBJ1-5; d_gene: NA; len: 13; v_gene: TRBV18; CDR3nt: TGTGCCAGCTCATCAGGGGCGGGCCAGCCCCAGCATTTT; CDR3aa: CASSSGAGQPQHF
abundance: NA; j_gene: TRBJ1-1; d_gene: NA; len: 15; v_gene: TRBV18; CDR3nt: TGTGCCAGCTCATCTCAAGGGACCATGAACACTGAAGCTTTCTTT; CDR3aa: CASSSQGTMNTEAFF
abundance: NA; j_gene: TRBJ2-1; d_gene: TRBD2; len: 18; v_gene: TRBV19; CDR3nt: TGTGCCAGTAGTACCAAGGGACTAGCGGGGACGGGGGACAATGAGCAGTTCTTC; CDR3aa: CASSTKGLAGTGDNEQFF
abundance: NA; j_gene: TRBJ1-1; d_gene: NA; len: 11; v_gene: TRBV20-1; CDR3nt: TGCAGTGCTTACTTAGGGGGGAAAGCTTTCTTT; CDR3aa: CSAYLGGKAFF
abundance: NA; j_gene: TRBJ2-3; d_gene: NA; len: 13; v_gene: TRBV29-1; CDR3nt: TGCAGCGTTGAAGGGGTAGCGGAGAATACGCAGTATTTT; CDR3aa: CSVEGVAENTQYF
abundance: NA; j_gene: TRBJ1-2; d_gene: TRBD1; len: 14; v_gene: TRBV28; CDR3nt: TGTGCCAGCAGCCCGGACAGGAGGAACTATGGCTACACCTTC; CDR3aa: CASSPDRRNYGYTF
abundance: NA; j_gene: TRBJ1-1; d_gene: NA; len: 15; v_gene: TRBV4-2; CDR3nt: TGTGCCAGCAGCTTATTACAGGGAAAGGGCACTGAAGCTTTCTTT; CDR3aa: CASSLLQGKGTEAFF
abundance: once; j_gene: TRBJ2-7; d_gene: TRBD1; len: 14; v_gene: TRBV5-5; CDR3nt: TGTGCCAGCAGTCGGGACAGCATAGGCTACGAGCAGTACTTC; CDR3aa: CASSRDSIGYEQYF
abundance: NA; j_gene: TRBJ1-5; d_gene: NA; len: 14; v_gene: TRBV28; CDR3nt: TGTGCCAGCAAATACCTAGGGGGAGATCAGCCCCAGCATTTT; CDR3aa: CASKYLGGDQPQHF
abundance: NA; j_gene: TRBJ2-2; d_gene: NA; len: 12; v_gene: TRBV2; CDR3nt: TGTGCCAGCGGTGAGAACACCGGGGAGCTGTTTTTT; CDR3aa: CASGENTGELFF